One and the same sample provided the 14 T cell receptor beta chains below, sequenced in a study of blood T cell repertoires in COVID-19 (dated by TCRdb to about 2020). The protocol used for the library was the immunoSEQ multiplex PCR assay. This immuneACCESS table, as held by TCRdb, lists in-frame sequences with V and J called but not all clones. Of the missing ones, under half trace to an unresolved V gene in checked studies; the others have no known cause. The sample contains roughly 240,000 clones, over 80% of them found a single time. The leading ten clones occupy just over 2.5% of the sample. Sequencing was carried out using PBMCs or T cells enriched from blood (not recorded which). These receptors were taken from a woman between 25 and 40 years old with acute COVID-19.

The J gene is TRBJ1-6, the V gene TRBV4-1; 9 nucleotides match TRBD1. Trimming cost V 1 base and J 7 bases; bases outside gene matches: 23. Germline V CDR1 and CDR2: MGHRA, YSYEKL. The CDR3 runs 22 residues. CDR3 DNA sequence: TGCGCCAGCAGCCAAGTTCAGGCGGGGGACAGGGAGTCTCCATTCTTAAATTCACCCCTCCACTTT. Encoded protein: CASSQVQAGDRESPFLNSPLHF.

This clone was detected only a few times. The V gene is TRBV5-8, the J gene TRBJ1-5; D might be TRBD1 (6 bases). Between the trimmed V and J ends, which lost 1 base and 5 bases, there was a span of 16 bases. There are 16 residues in the CDR3. Germline V gene data show CDR1 as SGHTS and CDR2 as YDEGEE. Here the CDR3 reads CASSLKYGQGHQPQHF. The DNA of the CDR3 is TGTGCCAGCAGCTTGAAGTATGGGCAGGGGCATCAGCCCCAGCATTTT.

The chain carries TRBV6-5 and TRBJ2-1, with D maybe TRBD1 (6 bases). Germline assignment: CDR1 MNHEY and CDR2 SVGAGI. V was trimmed by 0 bases and J by 9 bases, leaving 15 bases between them. The CDR3 length is 15 residues. CDR3 in DNA: TGTGCCAGCAGTTACTCACGAAAAGGGGGAAGTGAGCAGTTCTTC. This gives the protein CASSYSRKGGSEQFF.

The chain has TRBV2 and TRBJ2-2; possibly TRBD1 for D (6 bases). CDR3 length equals 14 residues. Trimming took 7 bases from V and 5 from J, leaving 14 bases between them. The germline V gene encodes CDR1 SNHLY and CDR2 FYNNEI. CDR3 DNA: TGTGCCAGCACCAAGGGGACACTGACCGGGGAGCTGTTTTTT. Amino acids: CASTKGTLTGELFF. The full variable domain, its missing parts supplied by reference TRBV2 and TRBJ2-2, is EPEVTQTPSHQVTQMGQEVILRCVPISNHLYFYWYRQILGQKVEFLVSFYNNEISEKSEIFDDQFSVERPDGSNFTLKIRSTKLEDSAMYFCASTKGTLTGELFFGEGSRLTVL.

This CDR3 reads CASSLTGGPTGELFF. CDR3 bases: TGTGCCAGCAGCTTAACGGGGGGGCCCACCGGGGAGCTGTTTTTT. This chain joins TRBV7-9 and TRBJ2-2; 8 bases align to TRBD2. The J segment lost 4 bases and the V segment lost 2 bases, leaving 3 bases of the junction unmatched. The V gene's germline CDR1 is SEHNR and CDR2 FQNEAQ (reference sequence). The CDR3 is 15 residues long.

This clone was seen a single time. V usage is TRBV29-1 and J usage is TRBJ1-1, with 8 bases aligning to TRBD1. This CDR3 is built from 14 residues. Germline values: CDR1 SQVTM, CDR2 ANQGSEA. Trimming at V came to 7 bases and at J to 5 bases, leaving 12 bases not matched to a gene. CDR3 sequence reads: CSAGTGELLTEAFF. The CDR3 coding sequence is TGCAGCGCCGGGACAGGCGAGCTTCTTACTGAAGCTTTCTTT.

The rearrangement uses TRBV29-1 and TRBJ1-1; possibly TRBD1 for D (5 bases). The germline V and J ends were trimmed by 5 bases and 4 bases, with 17 bases remaining between them. The CDR3 is 14 amino acids. CDR1 is SQVTM and CDR2 is ANQGSEA in the germline V gene. For the CDR3, the DNA is TGCAGCGTTCCTCGAGCAGGGTCAGGCACTGAAGCTTTCTTT. This sequence encodes CSVPRAGSGTEAFF.

J is TRBJ2-7 and V is TRBV6-5; D might be TRBD1 (6 bases). This CDR3 is 14 amino acids long. Trimming stripped 6 bases from V and 2 bases from J, with 14 bases between. Germline V CDR1 and CDR2: MNHEY, SVGAGI. DNA for the CDR3: TGTGCCAGCAGGCACCGGACAGTAACCTACGAGCAGTACTTC. Protein sequence: CASRHRTVTYEQYF.

The chain employs TRBV19 and TRBJ1-4; D is possibly TRBD1 (6 bases). CDR3 length: 17 amino acids. Germline V gene data show CDR1 as LNHDA and CDR2 as SQIVND (reference sequence). Trimming cost V 5 bases and J 0 bases, with 16 bases left between them. The CDR3: CASSPAGAPATNEKLFF. The CDR3 DNA reads TGTGCCAGTAGTCCGGCGGGGGCACCTGCAACTAATGAAAAACTGTTTTTT.

The chain uses TRBV7-2 and TRBJ1-1; TRBD1 might be the D (5 bases). Germline V gene lookup returns CDR1 SGHTA and CDR2 FQGNSA. The length of the CDR3 is 13 residues. The V end lost 5 bases, the J end lost 1 base, and 8 bases lay between the germline ends. The CDR3 DNA follows: TGTGCCAGCAGCAACGACAGGAACACTGAAGCTTTCTTT. It encodes CASSNDRNTEAFF.

V and J are TRBV27 and TRBJ2-5; 9 nucleotides match TRBD1. CDR1 is MNHEY and CDR2 is SMNVEV in the germline V gene (reference sequence). The CDR3 covers 15 residues. V shed 2 bases and J 1 base; nucleotides not matched to a gene: 2. CDR3 nucleotide sequence: TGTGCCAGCAGTTTACGGACAGGGGTCCAAGAGACCCAGTACTTC. Protein product: CASSLRTGVQETQYF.

The chain uses TRBV4-1 and TRBJ1-6; 7 nucleotides line up with TRBD1. With 4 bases clipped from V and 7 bases from J, the junction kept 7 bases outside the gene matches. The V gene's germline CDR1 is MGHRA and CDR2 YSYEKL. CDR3 length: 15 amino acids. CDR3 sequence reads: CASSRPGTANSPLHF. In nucleotides, the CDR3 is TGCGCCAGCAGCCGCCCCGGGACAGCAAATTCACCCCTCCACTTT.

The chain has TRBV7-2 and TRBJ1-3; no clear D. The germline V and J ends were trimmed by 0 bases and 0 bases, with 6 bases remaining between them. CDR1 SGHTA and CDR2 FQGNSA come from the germline V gene. This CDR3 has 15 residues. CDR3 protein: CASSLARGSGNTIYF. In DNA form, the CDR3 reads TGTGCCAGCAGCTTAGCCCGGGGCTCTGGAAACACCATATATTTT.

The V call is TRBV9, the J call TRBJ2-1, with 9 bases aligning to TRBD2. Germline assignment: CDR1 SGDLS and CDR2 YYNGEE. V was pared by 3 bases and J by 4 bases, with 5 bases of the junction left unmatched. CDR3 length: 15 amino acids. The CDR3 here is CASSGSSGTYNEQFF. The DNA for the CDR3 is TGTGCCAGCAGCGGTTCTAGCGGGACGTACAATGAGCAGTTCTTC. Full variable domain (rest looked up from reference TRBV9 and TRBJ2-1): DSGVTQTPKHLITATGQRVTLRCSPRSGDLSVYWYQQSLDQGLQFLIQYYNGEERAKGNILERFSAQQFPDLHSELNLSSLELGDSALYFCASSGSSGTYNEQFFGPGTRLTVL.